This T cell receptor (beta chain) came from a study of blood T cell repertoires in COVID-19 (dated by TCRdb to about 2020). Regarding the complete study: Collaborator samples came from the United States, Italy and Spain and covered acute and convalescent phases of COVID-19. The material from the prospective study consisted of cDNA or gDNA derived from T cells, B-cell-depleted T cells, or PBMCs. The dataset comprised deeply sampled blood TCRbeta repertoires from subjects exposed to, actively infected with, or recovered from COVID-19. The repertoires were released in a freely available public database intended as a resource for research on the immune response to SARS-CoV-2. The samples were drawn from two sources: the first 160 participants of the ongoing ImmuneRACE study, and about 1,300 subjects contributed by 6 global collaborators. A de-identified subject ID, COVID-19 status, age in years and sex were almost always included in the sample metadata. Where HLA class I and class II types were available, the types were taken from metadata supplied by the sample provider, not from assay-based typing.

A word on this clone: Its antigen remains undetermined. Per-nucleotide qualities are absent, and no much larger clonotype sits a single base away.

General conclusions and limits of the study: Clinical and demographic metadata were provided uncurated, with the amount varying by source and participant.

The immunoSEQ Assay, a bias-controlled multiplex PCR, was used to amplify TCRbeta CDR3 regions from genomic DNA. As for how the authors treated the data: The number of nucleated cells in each sample was estimated by amplification of reference gene primers within the assay. Sequence reads were collapsed and filtered to measure the absolute abundance of every unique TCRbeta CDR3 rearrangement. For each sample, productive Simpson clonality was calculated as the square root of Simpson's diversity index across productive rearrangements. The source is immuneACCESS, and TCRdb retained only in-frame sequences with V and J called. Part of the clones is not carried over; for the studies checked, unresolved V genes explain less than half of this, and the remainder is unexplained. That table supplies the V and J calls and clone size; D and trimming were determined from the DNA. This sample has around 70,000 clones in its table, and around 80% of those were observed once. The top ten clonotypes cover more than 4.5% of the sample.

Collaborating institutions collected whole blood in K2EDTA tubes following their own protocols. For TCRbeta analysis, collaborators shipped samples in one of three forms: frozen whole blood, isolated PBMCs, or DNA extracted from either of those sample types. The receptor comes from a woman of 80 years or more with active or convalescent COVID-19. The sequencing sample was made of peripheral blood.

The CDR3 is CASSQELAGAREQFF. The DNA is as follows: TGTGCCAGCAGCCAAGAACTAGCGGGGGCCAGGGAGCAGTTCTTC. The chain was built from TRBV4-2 and TRBJ2-1; TRBD2 lines up with 11 middle nucleotides. The CDR3 contains 15 residues, cysteine and phenylalanine counted. The sequence is cut down to CDR3 DNA, 45 bases in frame from base 1. The germline V gene yields LGHNA for CDR1 and YNFKEQ for CDR2. Unmatched junction bases come to 5, with V trimmed by 0 bases and J by 10 bases.